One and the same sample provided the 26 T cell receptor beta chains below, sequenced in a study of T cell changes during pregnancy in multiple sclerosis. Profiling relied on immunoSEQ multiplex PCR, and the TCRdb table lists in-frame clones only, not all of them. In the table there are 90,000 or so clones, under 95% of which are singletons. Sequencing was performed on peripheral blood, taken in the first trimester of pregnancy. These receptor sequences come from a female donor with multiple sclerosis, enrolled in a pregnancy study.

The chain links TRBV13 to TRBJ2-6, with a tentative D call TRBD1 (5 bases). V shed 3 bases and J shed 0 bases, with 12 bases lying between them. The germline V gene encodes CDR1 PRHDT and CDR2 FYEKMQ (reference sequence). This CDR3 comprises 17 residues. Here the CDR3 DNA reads TGTGCCAGCAGCTTGGGGCGTGGGGTCTCTGGGGCCAACGTCCTGACTTTC. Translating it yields CASSLGRGVSGANVLTF.

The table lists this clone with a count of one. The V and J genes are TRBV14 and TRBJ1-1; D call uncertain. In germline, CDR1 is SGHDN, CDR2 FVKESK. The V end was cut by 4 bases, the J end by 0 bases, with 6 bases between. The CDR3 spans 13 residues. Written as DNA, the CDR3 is TGTGCCAGCAGCCTACAGATGAACACTGAAGCTTTCTTT. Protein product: CASSLQMNTEAFF. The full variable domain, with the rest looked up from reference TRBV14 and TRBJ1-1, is EAGVTQFPSHSVIEKGQTVTLRCDPISGHDNLYWYRRVMGKEIKFLLHFVKESKQDESGMPNNRFLAERTGGTYSTLKVQPAELEDSGVYFCASSLQMNTEAFFGQGTRLTVV.

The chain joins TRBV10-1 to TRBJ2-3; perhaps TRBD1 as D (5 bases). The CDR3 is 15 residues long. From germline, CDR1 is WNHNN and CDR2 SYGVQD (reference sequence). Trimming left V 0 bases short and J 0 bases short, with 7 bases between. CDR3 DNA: TGCGCCAGCAGTGAGTCGACAGTTAGCACAGATACGCAGTATTTT. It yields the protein CASSESTVSTDTQYF.

Written as DNA, the CDR3 is TGCGCCAGCAGTCAAAGCCGCGGCGGGTACGAGCAGTACTTC. Its translation: CASSQSRGGYEQYF. V usage is TRBV23-1 and J usage is TRBJ2-7; possible D gene TRBD2, 5 bases. TRBV23-1 is designated an ORF whose function remains uncertain. The CDR3 sequence is 14 residues long. V was pared by 2 bases and J by 4 bases, with 12 bases between.

CDR3 coding DNA: TGTGCCAGCAGCTTGCTGCCTAGCGGTACAGATACGCAGTATTTT. This gives the protein CASSLLPSGTDTQYF. The chain employs TRBV5-4 and TRBJ2-3; TRBD2 aligns across 7 bases. Losses at the gene ends were 1 base for V and 3 bases for J; bases not matched to a gene: 5. The CDR3 covers 15 residues. Per the germline V gene, CDR1 is SGHNT and CDR2 is YYREEE (reference sequence).

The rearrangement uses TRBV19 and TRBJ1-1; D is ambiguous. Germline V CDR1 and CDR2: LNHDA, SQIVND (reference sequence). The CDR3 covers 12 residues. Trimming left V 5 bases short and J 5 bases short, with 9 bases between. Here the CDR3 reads CASSPPGTEAFF. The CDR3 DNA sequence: TGTGCCAGTAGTCCTCCGGGGACTGAAGCTTTCTTT.

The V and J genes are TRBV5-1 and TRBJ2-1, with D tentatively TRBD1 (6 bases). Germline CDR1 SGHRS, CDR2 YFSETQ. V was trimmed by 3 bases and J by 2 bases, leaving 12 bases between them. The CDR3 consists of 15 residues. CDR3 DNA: TGCGCCAGCAGCTGGGGTTGGGGGCCCTACAATGAGCAGTTCTTC. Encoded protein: CASSWGWGPYNEQFF.

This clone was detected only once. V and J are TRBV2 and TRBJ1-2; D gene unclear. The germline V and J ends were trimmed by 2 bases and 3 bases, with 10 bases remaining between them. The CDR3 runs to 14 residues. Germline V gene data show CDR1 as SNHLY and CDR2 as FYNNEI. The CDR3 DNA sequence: TGTGCCAGCAGTGAAACGGACTCTGACTATGGCTACACCTTC. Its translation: CASSETDSDYGYTF.

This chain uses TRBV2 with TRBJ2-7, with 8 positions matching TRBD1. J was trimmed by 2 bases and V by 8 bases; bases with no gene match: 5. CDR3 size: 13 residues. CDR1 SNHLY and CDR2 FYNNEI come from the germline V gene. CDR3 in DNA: TGTGCCAGCGGGAAGGGACAGGCCTACGAGCAGTACTTC. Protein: CASGKGQAYEQYF.

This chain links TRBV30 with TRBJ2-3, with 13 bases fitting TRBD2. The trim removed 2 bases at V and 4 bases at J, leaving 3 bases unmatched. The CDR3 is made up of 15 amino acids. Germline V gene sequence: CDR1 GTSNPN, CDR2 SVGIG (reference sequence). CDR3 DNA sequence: TGTGCCTGGAGTCCGGGACTAGCGGGACCAGATACGCAGTATTTT. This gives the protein CAWSPGLAGPDTQYF.

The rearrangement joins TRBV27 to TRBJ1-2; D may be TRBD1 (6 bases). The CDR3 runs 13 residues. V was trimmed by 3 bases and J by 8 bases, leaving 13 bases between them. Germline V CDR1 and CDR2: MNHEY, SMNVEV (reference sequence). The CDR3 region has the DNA TGTGCCAGCAGTTTTAGGGAGGGGACAGGCTACACCTTC. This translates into CASSFREGTGYTF.

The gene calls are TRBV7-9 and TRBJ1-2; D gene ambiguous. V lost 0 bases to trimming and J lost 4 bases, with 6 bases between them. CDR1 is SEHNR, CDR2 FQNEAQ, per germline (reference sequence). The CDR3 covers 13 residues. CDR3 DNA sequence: TGTGCCAGCAGCTTAGCGAACAGCTATGGCTACACCTTC. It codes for CASSLANSYGYTF. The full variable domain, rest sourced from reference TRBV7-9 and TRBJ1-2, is DTGVSQNPRHKITKRGQNVTFRCDPISEHNRLYWYRQTLGQGPEFLTYFQNEAQLEKSRLLSDRFSAERPKGSFSTLEIQRTEQGDSAMYLCASSLANSYGYTFGSGTRLTVV.

CDR3 sequence: CASSRDRGTNEKLFF. As DNA, the CDR3 is TGTGCCAGCTCAAGGGACCGGGGGACTAATGAAAAACTGTTTTTT. The chain couples TRBV18 to TRBJ1-4; D might be TRBD1 (5 bases). The CDR3 loop spans 15 amino acids. The germline V and J ends were trimmed by 5 bases and 2 bases, with 12 bases remaining between them. The germline gives CDR1 KGHSH, CDR2 LQKENI.

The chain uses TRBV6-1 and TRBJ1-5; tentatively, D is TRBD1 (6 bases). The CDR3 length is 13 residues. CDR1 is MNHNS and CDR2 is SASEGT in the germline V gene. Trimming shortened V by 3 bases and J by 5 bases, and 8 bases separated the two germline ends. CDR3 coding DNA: TGTGCCAGCAGTGATAGGGGGTATCAGCCCCAGCATTTT. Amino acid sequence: CASSDRGYQPQHF.

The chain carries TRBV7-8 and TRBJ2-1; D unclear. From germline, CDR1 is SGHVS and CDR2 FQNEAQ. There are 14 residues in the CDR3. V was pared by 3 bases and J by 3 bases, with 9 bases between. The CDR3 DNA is TGTGCCAGCAGCTTCGACACCTACTACAATGAGCAGTTCTTC. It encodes CASSFDTYYNEQFF.

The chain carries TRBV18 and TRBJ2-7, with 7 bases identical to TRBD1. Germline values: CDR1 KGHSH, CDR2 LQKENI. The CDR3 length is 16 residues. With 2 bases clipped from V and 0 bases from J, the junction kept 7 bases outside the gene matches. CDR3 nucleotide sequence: TGTGCCAGCTCACCAGCAGACAGGGCCGCCTCCTACGAGCAGTACTTC. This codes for CASSPADRAASYEQYF.

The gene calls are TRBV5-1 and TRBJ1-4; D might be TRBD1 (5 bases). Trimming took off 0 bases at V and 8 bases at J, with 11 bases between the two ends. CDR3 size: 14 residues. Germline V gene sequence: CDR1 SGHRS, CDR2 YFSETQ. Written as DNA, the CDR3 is TGCGCCAGCAGCTTGGAGGGGTTGGACGAAAAACTGTTTTTT. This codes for CASSLEGLDEKLFF.

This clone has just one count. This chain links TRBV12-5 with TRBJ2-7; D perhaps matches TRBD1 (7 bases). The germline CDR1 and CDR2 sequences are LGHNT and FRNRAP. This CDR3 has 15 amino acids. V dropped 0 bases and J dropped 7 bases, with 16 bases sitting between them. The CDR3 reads CASGLVQGGVDEQYF. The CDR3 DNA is TGTGCTAGTGGTTTGGTGCAGGGGGGAGTCGATGAGCAGTACTTC.

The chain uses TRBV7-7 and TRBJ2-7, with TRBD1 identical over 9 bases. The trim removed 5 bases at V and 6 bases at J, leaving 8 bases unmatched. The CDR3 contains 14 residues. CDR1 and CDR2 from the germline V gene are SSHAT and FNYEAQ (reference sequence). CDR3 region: CASSAGTGLVEQYF. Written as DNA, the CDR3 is TGTGCCAGCAGCGCCGGGACAGGGCTGGTCGAGCAGTACTTC.

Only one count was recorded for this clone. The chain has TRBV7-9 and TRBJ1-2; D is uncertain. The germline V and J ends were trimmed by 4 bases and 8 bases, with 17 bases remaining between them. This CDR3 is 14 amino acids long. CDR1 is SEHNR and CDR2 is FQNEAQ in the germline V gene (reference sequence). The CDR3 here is CASSSPTVSGGYTF. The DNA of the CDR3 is TGTGCCAGCAGCTCCCCGACTGTTTCTGGCGGCTACACCTTC.

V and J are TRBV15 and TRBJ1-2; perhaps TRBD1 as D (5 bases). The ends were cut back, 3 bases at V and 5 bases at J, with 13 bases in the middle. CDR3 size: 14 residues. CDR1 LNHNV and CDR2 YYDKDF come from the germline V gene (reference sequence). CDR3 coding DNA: TGTGCCACCAGCAGGCTGGGGGACTTATATGGCTACACCTTC. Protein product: CATSRLGDLYGYTF.

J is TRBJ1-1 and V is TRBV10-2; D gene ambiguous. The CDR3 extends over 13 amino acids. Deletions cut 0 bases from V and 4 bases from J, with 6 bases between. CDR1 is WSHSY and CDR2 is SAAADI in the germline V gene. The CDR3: CASSESYSTEAFF. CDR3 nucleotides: TGCGCCAGCAGTGAGTCGTATAGCACTGAAGCTTTCTTT.

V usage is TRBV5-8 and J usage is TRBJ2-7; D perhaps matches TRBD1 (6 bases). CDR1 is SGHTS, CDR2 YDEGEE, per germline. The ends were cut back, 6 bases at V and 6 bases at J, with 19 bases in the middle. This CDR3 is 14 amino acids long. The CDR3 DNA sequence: TGTGCCAGCACCCCCGAGTACAGGGTTTCCGAGCAGTACTTC. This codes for CASTPEYRVSEQYF. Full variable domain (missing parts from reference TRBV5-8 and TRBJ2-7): EAGVTQSPTHLIKTRGQQATLRCSPISGHTSVYWYQQALGLGLQFLLWYDEGEERNRGNFPPRFSGRQFPNYSSELNVNALELEDSALYLCASTPEYRVSEQYFGPGTRLTVT.

The CDR3: CASSLAALNQYEQYF. The CDR3 DNA is TGCGCCAGCAGCTTGGCCGCCCTCAACCAGTACGAGCAGTACTTC. The genes are TRBV5-1 and TRBJ2-7; D remains unclear. Trimming removed 0 bases from V and 4 bases from J, with 14 bases in between. The CDR3 has 15 amino acids. The germline CDR1 and CDR2 sequences are SGHRS and YFSETQ.

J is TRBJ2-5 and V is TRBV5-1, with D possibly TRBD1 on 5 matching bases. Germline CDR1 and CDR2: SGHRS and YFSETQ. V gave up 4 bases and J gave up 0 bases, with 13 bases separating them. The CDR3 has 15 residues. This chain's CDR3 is CASSLAVGHQETQYF. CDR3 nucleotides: TGCGCCAGCAGCCTGGCGGTGGGGCACCAAGAGACCCAGTACTTC.

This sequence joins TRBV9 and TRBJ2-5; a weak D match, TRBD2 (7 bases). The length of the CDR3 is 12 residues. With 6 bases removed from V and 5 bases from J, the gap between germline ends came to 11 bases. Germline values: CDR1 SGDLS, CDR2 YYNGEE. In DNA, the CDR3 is TGTGCCAGCAAGGGAGGGGGGGAGACCCAGTACTTC. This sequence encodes CASKGGGETQYF.